The rows below give T cell receptor beta chains drawn from one sample of a study of T cell responses to AZD1222 COVID-19 vaccine. TCRdb's table, derived via immunoSEQ multiplex PCR, lists solely in-frame clones and lacks some. The table lists 150,000 to 200,000 clones, about nine tenths of them singletons. The sequencing here drew on peripheral blood, taken on day 0 of MenACWY control vaccination. The receptors here all came from an adult in good health. The CDR3 runs from the conserved cysteine through the conserved F or W.

CDR3 protein,J gene,V gene
CASSPGQAMNTEAFF,TRBJ1-1,TRBV18
CAWSGGGRVRSYNEQFF,TRBJ2-1,TRBV30
CASSRLEGGDTQYF,TRBJ2-3,TRBV7-3
CASSLLASGSSYEQYF,TRBJ2-7,TRBV27
CASARTGGAGGHEQYF,TRBJ2-7,TRBV19
CAITGQSYEQYF,TRBJ2-7,TRBV28
CASSIGGGEQYF,TRBJ2-7,TRBV19
CASSQVRDRGLNEQFF,TRBJ2-1,TRBV4-1
CASSPGGDNSPLHF,TRBJ1-6,TRBV4-3
CASSFPHGTEDYEQYF,TRBJ2-7,TRBV5-6
CASSPQGDEQYF,TRBJ2-7,TRBV13
CASWGTVYNEKLFF,TRBJ1-4,TRBV2
CASSYGGPDYGYTF,TRBJ1-2,TRBV6-5
CASSQSGFPYEQYF,TRBJ2-7,TRBV18
CASSLGTGAYEQYF,TRBJ2-7,TRBV5-1
CASSPGWGGGEKLFF,TRBJ1-4,TRBV5-6
CASRSSGDSPLHF,TRBJ1-6,TRBV4-2
CASQTSVQETQYF,TRBJ2-5,TRBV11-2
CAWSVLAASIGELFF,TRBJ2-2,TRBV30
CASSLGGGTAYEQYF,TRBJ2-7,TRBV5-1
CASSQEISGGTQYF,TRBJ2-3,TRBV3-1/TRBV3-2
CASSLRQGGTEAFF,TRBJ1-1,TRBV3-1/TRBV3-2
CASPPPGVREVDTQYF,TRBJ2-3,TRBV19
CASSLLTSGRGQFF,TRBJ2-1,TRBV27
CASSLRGQPQHF,TRBJ1-5,TRBV7-9
CASSPRRGEGEGDGYTF,TRBJ1-2,TRBV9
CASSLGQNNNQPQHF,TRBJ1-5,TRBV11-2
CASSTLAGGSYNEQFF,TRBJ2-1,TRBV7-2
CASTPRPTGVYYGYTF,TRBJ1-2,TRBV23-1
CASSVLAGGPTLYNEQFF,TRBJ2-1,TRBV2
CASSLPGLGNEQFF,TRBJ2-1,TRBV7-9
CASSLGDGGYNEQFF,TRBJ2-1,TRBV28
CASRGDGAINYGYTF,TRBJ1-2,TRBV6-5
CASMVSGSYNEQFF,TRBJ2-1,TRBV28
CASSAQGSANEKLFF,TRBJ1-4,TRBV5-1
CASSPPGLAVSYEQYF,TRBJ2-7,TRBV19
CASSLNGGRGNTIYF,TRBJ1-3,TRBV27
CASSVSGTPSYEQYF,TRBJ2-7,TRBV9
CASSVAGDGYTF,TRBJ1-2,TRBV9
CASSLEHSYEQYF,TRBJ2-7,TRBV5-4
CASSTRDRYNSPLHF,TRBJ1-6,TRBV9
CAWSRPEVTYEQYF,TRBJ2-7,TRBV30
CASSLLSERNNNEQFF,TRBJ2-1,TRBV7-9
CASSPGTGAYNEQFF,TRBJ2-1,TRBV28
CASSFGGSSYEQYF,TRBJ2-7,TRBV7-3
CAWVRGLAGGTDTQYF,TRBJ2-3,TRBV30
CASSPETVSYEQYF,TRBJ2-7,TRBV5-4
CASPRGGGADTQYF,TRBJ2-3,TRBV6-5
CASSFRLAGPSYEQYF,TRBJ2-7,TRBV28
CASSTTGGNQPQHF,TRBJ1-5,TRBV7-2
CATSREGLYGYTF,TRBJ1-2,TRBV15
CASSEWLSGILNEQFF,TRBJ2-1,TRBV6-1
CASSYRGSGNTIYF,TRBJ1-3,TRBV7-8